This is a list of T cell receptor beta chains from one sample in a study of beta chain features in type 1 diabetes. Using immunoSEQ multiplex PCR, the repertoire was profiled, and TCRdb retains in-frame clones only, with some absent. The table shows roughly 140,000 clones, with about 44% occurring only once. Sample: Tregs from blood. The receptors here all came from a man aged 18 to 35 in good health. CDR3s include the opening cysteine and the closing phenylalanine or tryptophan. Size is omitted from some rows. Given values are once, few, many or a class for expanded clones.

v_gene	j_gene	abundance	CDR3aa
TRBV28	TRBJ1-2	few	CASSLGGGYTF
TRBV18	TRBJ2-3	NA	CASSPVAGDTDTQYF
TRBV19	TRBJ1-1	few	CASSIQQNTEAFF
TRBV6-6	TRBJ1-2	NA	CASSYLEWGYTF
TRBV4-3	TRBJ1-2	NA	CASSQDSGRVYGYTF
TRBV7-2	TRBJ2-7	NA	CASSLSSLAGGWGEQYF
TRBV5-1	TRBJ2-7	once	CASSLGQARSRGEQYF
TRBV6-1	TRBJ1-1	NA	CASTDSLLGAFF
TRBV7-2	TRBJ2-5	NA	CASSFRTGQETQYF
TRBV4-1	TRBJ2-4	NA	CASSQGLASGLKNIQYF
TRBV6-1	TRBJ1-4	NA	CASSRGQGRNEKLFF
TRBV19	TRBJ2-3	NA	CASRRRTSLDTQYF
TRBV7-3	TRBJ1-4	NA	CASSLDRGEKLFF
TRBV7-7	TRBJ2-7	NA	CASSPGQGNEQYF
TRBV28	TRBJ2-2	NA	CASSPHRPGELFF
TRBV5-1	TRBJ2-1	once	CASSLGAGPVRSYNEQFF
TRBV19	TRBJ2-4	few	CASSKTSGGAGNIQYF
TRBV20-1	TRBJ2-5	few	CSASVRETQYF
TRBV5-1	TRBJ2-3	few	CASSSTSRTDTQYF
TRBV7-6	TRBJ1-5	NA	CASSSGQGNSNQPQHF
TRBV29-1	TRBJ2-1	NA	CSVRAYNEQFF
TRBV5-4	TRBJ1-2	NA	CASSLTGLGYTF
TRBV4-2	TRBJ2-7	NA	CASSQQASSSYEQYF
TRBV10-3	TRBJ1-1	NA	CAISEQEWVTEAFF
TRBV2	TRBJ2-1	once	CASSHRDRGYNEQFF
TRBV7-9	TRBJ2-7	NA	CASSLIVSYEQYF
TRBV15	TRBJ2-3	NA	CATSRDRSGRDTQYF
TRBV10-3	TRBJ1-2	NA	CAIRRDTSNYGYTF
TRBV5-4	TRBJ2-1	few	CASSLARDSNEQFF
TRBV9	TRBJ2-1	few	CASSVGGGLLYNEQFF
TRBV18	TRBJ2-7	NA	CASSPGGASYEQYF
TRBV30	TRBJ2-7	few	CAWSGSPFIGGIRGYEQYF
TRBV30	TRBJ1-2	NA	CAWLGGFYGYTF
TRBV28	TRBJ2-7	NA	CASSSTTSGRWSYEQYF
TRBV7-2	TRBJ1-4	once	CASSLSGTSTEKLFF
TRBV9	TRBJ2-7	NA	CASSVGPSGGQSILNYEQYF
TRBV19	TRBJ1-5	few	CASSKTGGGQPQHF
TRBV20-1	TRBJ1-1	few	CSARGRSEAFF